The 26 T cell receptor beta chains presented below share a single source sample, sequenced in a study of blood T cell repertoires in COVID-19. Data came from immunoSEQ multiplex PCR; TCRdb stores just in-frame clones and leaves some out. The data contain about 260,000 clones, 80% to 85% of them seen just once; the ten biggest clones take up less than 5%. Sequencing input: peripheral blood. Receptors were obtained from a man between 60 and 75 years old with acute or convalescent COVID-19.

V is TRBV11-2 and J is TRBJ1-1; 8 bases are shared with TRBD1. This CDR3 is built from 13 residues. Germline V gene data show CDR1 as SGHAT and CDR2 as FQNNGV. V shed 3 bases and J 12 bases; nucleotides not matched to a gene: 9. The chain's CDR3 is CASSLSQSRGPFF. CDR3 sequence (DNA): TGTGCCAGCAGCTTGTCCCAGAGCAGGGGGCCTTTCTTT.

This chain connects TRBV24-1 to TRBJ2-7; 7 bases are shared with TRBD1. J gave up 3 bases and V 3 bases, and 19 bases lay outside the gene matches. The CDR3 extends over 19 amino acids. CDR1 is KGHDR, CDR2 SFDVKD, per germline. Here the CDR3 DNA reads TGTGCCACCAGTGATCGAGGGACAGAGGACTCACATGATATCTACGAGCAGTACTTC. Translating gives CATSDRGTEDSHDIYEQYF.

The chain links TRBV29-1 to TRBJ1-4; no firm D call. This CDR3 comprises 13 residues. V was trimmed by 5 bases and J by 7 bases, leaving 14 bases between them. Germline values: CDR1 SQVTM, CDR2 ANQGSEA. The CDR3 nucleotides read TGCAGCGTTCGGAGTTGGTATAGTGAAAAACTGTTTTTT. Its translation: CSVRSWYSEKLFF.

V usage is TRBV20-1 and J usage is TRBJ2-7, with 11 bases that match TRBD2. Germline CDR1 is DFQATT and CDR2 is SNEGSKA (reference sequence). The CDR3 length is 16 residues. V shed 3 bases and J 2 bases; nucleotides not matched to a gene: 9. Written as DNA, the CDR3 is TGCAGTGCTAGTACCGAACTAGCGGGAGTGACCTACGAGCAGTACTTC. It yields the protein CSASTELAGVTYEQYF.

The V gene is TRBV6-6, the J gene TRBJ1-1; no reliable D call. The CDR3 runs 14 residues. Trimming stripped 0 bases from V and 6 bases from J, with 11 bases between. Per the germline V gene, CDR1 is MNHNY and CDR2 is SVGAGI (reference sequence). The CDR3 reads CASSYSRVSPEAFF. The CDR3 bases are TGTGCCAGCAGTTACTCGCGGGTTTCCCCTGAAGCTTTCTTT.

This clone came up once. CDR3 residues: CASSSAGTGGRNEQYF. CDR3 DNA sequence: TGCGCCAGCAGCTCCGCCGGGACAGGGGGCCGGAACGAGCAGTACTTC. This chain uses TRBV5-1 with TRBJ2-7, with 12 bases identical to TRBD1. J gave up 5 bases and V 3 bases, and 9 bases lay outside the gene matches. The CDR3 contains 16 residues. CDR1 SGHRS and CDR2 YFSETQ come from the germline V gene. The whole variable domain, remainder taken from reference TRBV5-1 and TRBJ2-7, is KAGVTQTPRYLIKTRGQQVTLSCSPISGHRSVSWYQQTPGQGLQFLFEYFSETQRNKGNFPGRFSGRQFSNSRSEMNVSTLELGDSALYLCASSSAGTGGRNEQYFGPGTRLTVT.

The V and J genes are TRBV3-1 (or the pseudogene TRBV3-2) and TRBJ2-1; 8 bases agree with TRBD1. The CDR3 has 16 amino acids. The V and J ends lost 2 bases and 4 bases, in that order; junction bases with no gene match: 7. Germline lookup yields CDR1 LGHDT and CDR2 YNNKEL (reference sequence). The CDR3 sequence is CASSQPRDRGYNEQFF. CDR3 coding DNA: TGTGCCAGCAGCCAACCCCGAGACAGGGGATACAATGAGCAGTTCTTC.

The V gene is TRBV29-1, the J gene TRBJ2-2; D perhaps matches TRBD1 (5 bases). The V end lost 6 bases, the J end lost 0 bases, and 11 bases lay between the germline ends. Per the germline V gene, CDR1 is SQVTM and CDR2 is ANQGSEA. This CDR3 is 14 amino acids long. CDR3 in amino acids: CSVVDTANTGELFF. CDR3 DNA sequence: TGCAGCGTCGTGGACACTGCGAACACCGGGGAGCTGTTTTTT.

The genes are TRBV4-2 and TRBJ2-1; 8 nucleotides match TRBD2. This CDR3 is 16 amino acids long. The V segment lost 5 bases and the J segment 3 bases; nucleotides outside the gene matches: 9. Germline lookup yields CDR1 LGHNA and CDR2 YNFKEQ. The CDR3 is CASSRNIAGIYNEQFF. CDR3 nucleotides: TGTGCCAGCAGCAGGAACATAGCGGGGATCTACAATGAGCAGTTCTTC.

The rearrangement joins TRBV5-1 to TRBJ2-1; the match to TRBD2 covers 10 bases. The CDR3 runs 14 residues. CDR1 and CDR2 (germline): SGHRS, YFSETQ. V gave up 3 bases and J gave up 7 bases; unmatched junction bases: 4. The CDR3 spells CASSSAGGRNEQFF. As DNA, the CDR3 is TGCGCCAGCAGCTCAGCGGGAGGGAGGAATGAGCAGTTCTTC.

The rearrangement uses TRBV18 and TRBJ1-5; maybe TRBD1 (5 bases). In germline, CDR1 is KGHSH, CDR2 LQKENI. This CDR3 has 15 amino acids. Trimming took 0 bases from V and 2 from J, leaving 8 bases between them. This CDR3 is CASSPPGGRNQPQHF. The CDR3 region has the DNA TGTGCCAGCTCACCACCGGGGGGTCGCAATCAGCCCCAGCATTTT. Supplemented by reference TRBV18 and TRBJ1-5, the full variable domain reads NAGVMQNPRHLVRRRGQEARLRCSPMKGHSHVYWYRQLPEEGLKFMVYLQKENIIDESGMPKERFSAEFPKEGPSILRIQQVVRGDSAAYFCASSPPGGRNQPQHFGDGTRLSIL.

The chain combines TRBV18 with TRBJ2-3; possibly TRBD1 for D (5 bases). Germline loops: CDR1 KGHSH, CDR2 LQKENI. The V end was cut by 3 bases, the J end by 1 base, with 8 bases between. The CDR3 runs to 14 residues. The CDR3 DNA sequence: TGTGCCAGCTCACCGGGGCTCGGCACAGATACGCAGTATTTT. Its protein product is CASSPGLGTDTQYF.

J is TRBJ1-2 and V is TRBV7-6, with D possibly TRBD1 on 6 matching bases. V was trimmed by 3 bases and J by 5 bases, leaving 22 bases between them. Germline V gene data show CDR1 as SGHVS and CDR2 as FNYEAQ. The CDR3 is 17 residues long. The CDR3 nucleotides read TGTGCCAGCAGCTTTGCGTCGGACAGCGAATTTTTGTATGGCTACACCTTC. It is translated as CASSFASDSEFLYGYTF.

This chain links TRBV7-3 with TRBJ2-3; D is possibly TRBD2 (6 bases). Germline V gene lookup returns CDR1 SGHTA and CDR2 FQGTGA. This CDR3 contains 16 residues. The V end was cut by 1 base, the J end by 3 bases, with 14 bases between. CDR3 nucleotides: TGTGCCAGCAGCTTAATCGGGGGAAGGAAGACAGATACGCAGTATTTT. Translated: CASSLIGGRKTDTQYF.

The chain combines TRBV19 with TRBJ2-3, with a possible D match to TRBD2 (5 bases). Trimming removed 3 bases from V and 1 base from J, with 11 bases in between. Germline assignment: CDR1 LNHDA and CDR2 SQIVND (reference sequence). The CDR3 has 15 residues. The CDR3 DNA follows: TGTGCCAGTAGTATTATGGGAGTAGGCACAGATACGCAGTATTTT. It yields the protein CASSIMGVGTDTQYF.

V usage is TRBV2 and J usage is TRBJ1-1, with TRBD1 as a possible D gene (6 bases). CDR1 and CDR2 from the germline V gene are SNHLY and FYNNEI. V was clipped by 1 base and J by 5 bases, with 8 bases between them. CDR3 length equals 13 residues. The CDR3 loop reads CASSEGGRTEAFF. The CDR3, as DNA: TGTGCCAGCAGTGAAGGGGGGCGGACTGAAGCTTTCTTT.

CDR3 loop: CASSGGTGGGYGYTF. The CDR3 DNA is TGCGCCAGCAGCGGGGGGACAGGTGGTGGCTATGGCTACACCTTC. The chain recombines TRBV5-1 with TRBJ1-2; 8 bases are a match to TRBD1. The germline V gene has CDR1 SGHRS and CDR2 YFSETQ. CDR3 size: 15 residues. J gave up 4 bases and V 4 bases, and 9 bases lay outside the gene matches.

This clone was seen only once. The rearrangement uses TRBV7-3 and TRBJ1-2; 8 positions match TRBD1. V lost 4 bases to trimming and J lost 7 bases; unmatched junction nucleotides: 5. CDR3 size: 13 residues. Germline assignment: CDR1 SGHTA and CDR2 FQGTGA. The CDR3: CASSSAGGFGYTF. In DNA form, the CDR3 reads TGTGCCAGCAGCTCAGCAGGGGGCTTTGGCTACACCTTC. Variable domain in full (rest from reference TRBV7-3 and TRBJ1-2): GAGVSQTPSNKVTEKGKYVELRCDPISGHTALYWYRQSLGQGPEFLIYFQGTGAADDSGLPNDRFFAVRPEGSVSTLKIQRTERGDSAVYLCASSSAGGFGYTFGSGTRLTVV.

V is TRBV3-1 (or the pseudogene TRBV3-2) and J is TRBJ2-3; a weak D match, TRBD1 (6 bases). V gave up 5 bases and J gave up 6 bases, with 15 bases separating them. Germline-derived CDR1 and CDR2 are LGHDT and YNNKEL (reference sequence). The CDR3 consists of 14 residues. The CDR3: CASSSWDIRDTQYF. The DNA for the CDR3 is TGTGCCAGCAGCTCCTGGGACATTCGTGATACGCAGTATTTT.

The V call is TRBV6-1, the J call TRBJ2-6, with a weak D call TRBD1 (6 bases). Germline V lookup: CDR1 MNHNS, CDR2 SASEGT. Trimming took off 0 bases at V and 1 base at J, with 7 bases between the two ends. The CDR3 extends over 16 amino acids. The CDR3 DNA follows: TGTGCCAGCAGTGAAGCGGGACATTCTGGGGCCAACGTCCTGACTTTC. Protein sequence: CASSEAGHSGANVLTF.

The CDR3 spells CASTQQGPTNTGELFF. CDR3 coding DNA: TGCGCCAGCACCCAACAGGGACCTACGAACACCGGGGAGCTGTTTTTT. V is TRBV5-1 and J is TRBJ2-2, with a weak D call TRBD1 (6 bases). V gave up 6 bases and J gave up 0 bases, with 15 bases separating them. Germline CDR1 SGHRS, CDR2 YFSETQ. This CDR3 is 16 amino acids long. Complete variable domain (other parts from reference TRBV5-1 and TRBJ2-2): KAGVTQTPRYLIKTRGQQVTLSCSPISGHRSVSWYQQTPGQGLQFLFEYFSETQRNKGNFPGRFSGRQFSNSRSEMNVSTLELGDSALYLCASTQQGPTNTGELFFGEGSRLTVL.

The chain employs TRBV14 and TRBJ2-1; D is perhaps TRBD2 (6 bases). The germline CDR1 and CDR2 sequences are SGHDN and FVKESK. With 0 bases removed from V and 9 bases from J, the gap between germline ends came to 27 bases. The CDR3 spans 19 residues. CDR3 in DNA: TGTGCCAGCAGCCAAGAAGGGCCCGGGGGAGCCGGCCGTTGGAGTGAGCAGTTCTTC. Amino acids: CASSQEGPGGAGRWSEQFF.

The chain links TRBV6-5 to TRBJ2-7; D unresolved. Germline V lookup: CDR1 MNHEY, CDR2 SVGAGI. V lost 3 bases, J lost 3 bases, and 12 bases lay in between. There are 14 residues in the CDR3. CDR3 loop: CASSYDSSIYEQYF. The CDR3 coding sequence is TGTGCCAGCAGTTATGACTCCTCGATCTACGAGCAGTACTTC.

V and J are TRBV3-1 (or the pseudogene TRBV3-2) and TRBJ2-2; 10 bases match TRBD2. The CDR3 has 15 amino acids. The junction had 2 bases not matched to a gene; V was cut back by 4 bases and J by 3 bases. The germline CDR1 and CDR2 sequences are LGHDT and YNNKEL (reference sequence). Written as DNA, the CDR3 is TGTGCCAGCAGCCTAGCGGGGGGATACACCGGGGAGCTGTTTTTT. Encoded protein: CASSLAGGYTGELFF.

V gene TRBV7-2 combines with J gene TRBJ2-1, with 8 bases fitting TRBD2. The CDR3 contains 13 residues. Germline V gives CDR1 SGHTA, CDR2 FQGNSA. V was pared by 8 bases and J by 9 bases, with 9 bases of the junction left unmatched. CDR3 coding DNA: TGTGCCAGCCAGGCGGGAGGCCTGGGTGAGCAGTTCTTC. It translates to CASQAGGLGEQFF.

V gene TRBV6-5 combines with J gene TRBJ1-5; D unclear. The CDR3 has 16 amino acids. V was clipped by 0 bases and J by 0 bases, with 9 bases between them. Germline CDR1 reads MNHEY; CDR2 reads SVGAGI. The CDR3, as DNA: TGTGCCAGCAGTTACTCCGGGATTCATAGCAATCAGCCCCAGCATTTT. Its protein product is CASSYSGIHSNQPQHF.